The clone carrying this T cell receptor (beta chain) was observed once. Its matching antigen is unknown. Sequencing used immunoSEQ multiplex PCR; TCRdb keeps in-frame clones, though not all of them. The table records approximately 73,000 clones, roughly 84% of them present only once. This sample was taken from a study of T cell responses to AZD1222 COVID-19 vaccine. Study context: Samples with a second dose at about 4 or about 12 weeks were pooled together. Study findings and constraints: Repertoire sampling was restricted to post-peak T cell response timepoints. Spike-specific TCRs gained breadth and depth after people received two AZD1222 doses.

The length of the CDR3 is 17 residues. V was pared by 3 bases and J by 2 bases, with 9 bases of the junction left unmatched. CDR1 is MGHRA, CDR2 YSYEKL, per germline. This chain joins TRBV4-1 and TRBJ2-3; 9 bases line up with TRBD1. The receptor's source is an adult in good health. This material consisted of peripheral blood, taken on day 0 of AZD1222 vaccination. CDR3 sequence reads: CASSQLPGQGTTDTQYF. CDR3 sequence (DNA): TGCGCCAGCAGCCAGCTCCCGGGACAGGGTACCACAGATACGCAGTATTTT.